This T cell receptor beta chain was documented in a study of T cells after yellow fever vaccination. This clonotype was recorded many times. Its antigen is unidentified. General study points: Most clones from primary vaccination resurfaced after the booster (roughly 96% CD4, 75% to 90% CD8).

This CDR3 has 12 amino acids. Trimming removed 6 bases from V and 5 bases from J, with 11 bases in between. 5'RACE template switching generated TCR cDNA, adding a universal primer site and UMIs. TCRdb processed the 5' RACE reads anew with MiXCR; each CDR3 protein has one entry. The sample has roughly 240,000 distinct CDR3 sequences, 6.7% seen once. The starting material was CD4+ T cells sorted from PBMCs, obtained on the day of the yellow fever booster vaccination. This receptor was taken from a man between 25 and 39 years old who received the YFV17D yellow fever vaccine. V is TRBV12-3 or TRBV12-4 and J is TRBJ2-7, with D possibly matching TRBD1 (5 bases). As DNA, the CDR3 is TGTGCCAGCAGCTTTTCAGGGAACGAGCAGTACTTC. Translated: CASSFSGNEQYF.